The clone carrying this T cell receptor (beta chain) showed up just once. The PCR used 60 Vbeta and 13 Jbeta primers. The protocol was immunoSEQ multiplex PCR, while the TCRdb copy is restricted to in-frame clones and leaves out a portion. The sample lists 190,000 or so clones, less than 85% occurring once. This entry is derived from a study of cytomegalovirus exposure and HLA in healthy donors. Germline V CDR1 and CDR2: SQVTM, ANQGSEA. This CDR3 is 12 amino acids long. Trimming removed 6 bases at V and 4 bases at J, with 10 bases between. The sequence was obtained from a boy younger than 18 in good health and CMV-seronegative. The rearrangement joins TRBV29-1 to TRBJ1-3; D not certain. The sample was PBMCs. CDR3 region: CSVPGAGNTIYF. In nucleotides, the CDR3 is TGCAGCGTACCGGGTGCGGGAAACACCATATATTTT.